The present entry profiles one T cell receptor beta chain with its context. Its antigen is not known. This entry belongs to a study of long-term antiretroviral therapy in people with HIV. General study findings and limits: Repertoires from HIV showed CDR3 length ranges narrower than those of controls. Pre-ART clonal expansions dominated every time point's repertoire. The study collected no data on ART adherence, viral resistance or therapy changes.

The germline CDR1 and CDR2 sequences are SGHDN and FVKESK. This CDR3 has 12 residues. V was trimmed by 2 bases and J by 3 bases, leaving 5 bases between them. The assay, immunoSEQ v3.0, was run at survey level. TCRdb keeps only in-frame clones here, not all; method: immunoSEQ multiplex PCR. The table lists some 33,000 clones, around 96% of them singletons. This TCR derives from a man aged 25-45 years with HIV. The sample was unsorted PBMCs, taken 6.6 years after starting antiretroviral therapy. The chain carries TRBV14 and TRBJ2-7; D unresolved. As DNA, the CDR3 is TGTGCCAGCAGCCAAATCGGCTACGAGCAGTACTTC. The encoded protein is CASSQIGYEQYF. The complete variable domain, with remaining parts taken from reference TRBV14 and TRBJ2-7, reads EAGVTQFPSHSVIEKGQTVTLRCDPISGHDNLYWYRRVMGKEIKFLLHFVKESKQDESGMPNNRFLAERTGGTYSTLKVQPAELEDSGVYFCASSQIGYEQYFGPGTRLTVT.